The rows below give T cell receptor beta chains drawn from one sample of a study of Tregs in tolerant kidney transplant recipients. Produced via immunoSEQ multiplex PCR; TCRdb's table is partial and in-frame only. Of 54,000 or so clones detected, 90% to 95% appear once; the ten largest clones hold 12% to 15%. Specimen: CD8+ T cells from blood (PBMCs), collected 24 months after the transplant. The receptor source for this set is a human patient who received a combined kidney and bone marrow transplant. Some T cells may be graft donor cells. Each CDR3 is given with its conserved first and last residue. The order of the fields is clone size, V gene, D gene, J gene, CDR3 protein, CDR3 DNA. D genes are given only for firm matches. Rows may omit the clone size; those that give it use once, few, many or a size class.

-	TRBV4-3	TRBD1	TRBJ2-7	CASSQELYRDSHEQYF	TGCGCCAGCAGCCAAGAACTTTATCGGGACAGCCACGAGCAGTACTTC
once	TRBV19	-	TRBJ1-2	CASSAQGRGNGYTF	TGTGCCAGTAGTGCCCAGGGTCGCGGTAATGGCTACACCTTC
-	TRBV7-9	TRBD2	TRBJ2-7	CASSKGLAGGARYEQYF	TGTGCCAGCAGCAAGGGACTAGCGGGAGGGGCCCGCTACGAGCAGTACTTC
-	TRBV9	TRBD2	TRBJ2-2	CASSAGGAATGELFF	TGTGCCAGCAGCGCGGGGGGGGCGGCCACCGGGGAGCTGTTTTTT
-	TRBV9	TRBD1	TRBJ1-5	CASSVDRDSNQPQHF	TGTGCCAGCAGCGTTGACAGGGATAGCAATCAGCCCCAGCATTTT
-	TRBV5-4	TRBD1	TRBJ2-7	CASNGGTGVSYEQYF	TGTGCCAGCAATGGGGGCACAGGGGTGTCCTACGAGCAGTACTTC
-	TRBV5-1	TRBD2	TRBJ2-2	CASRDMTSRLGGELFF	TGCGCCAGCAGGGACATGACTAGCAGGCTCGGCGGGGAGCTGTTTTTT
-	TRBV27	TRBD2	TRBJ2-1	CASSLSSSPTSPIYNEQFF	TGTGCCAGCAGTTTATCCTCCTCCCCGACTAGCCCGATCTACAATGAGCAGTTCTTC
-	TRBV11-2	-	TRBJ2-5	CASSLGDLGQKETQYF	TGTGCCAGCAGCTTAGGAGACCTAGGACAAAAAGAGACCCAGTACTTC
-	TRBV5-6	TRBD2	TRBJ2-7	CASSWGGGEQYF	TGTGCCAGCAGCTGGGGGGGTGGCGAGCAGTACTTC
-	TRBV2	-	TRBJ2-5	CASSEGAGEETQYF	TGTGCCAGCAGTGAAGGGGCAGGTGAAGAGACCCAGTACTTC
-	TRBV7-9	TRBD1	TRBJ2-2	CASSLATGGADTGELFF	TGTGCCAGCAGCTTAGCTACAGGGGGCGCCGACACCGGGGAGCTGTTTTTT
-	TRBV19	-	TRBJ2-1	CASSPGWNEQFF	TGTGCCAGTAGTCCGGGGTGGAATGAGCAGTTCTTC
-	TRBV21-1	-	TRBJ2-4	CASSKEGQPLDLIQYF	TGTGCCAGCAGCAAAGAGGGACAACCCCTCGATCTCATTCAGTACTTC
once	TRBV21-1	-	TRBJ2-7	CASSNSVFWALPYEQYF	TGTGCCAGCAGTAATTCCGTATTTTGGGCCCTTCCCTACGAGCAGTACTTC
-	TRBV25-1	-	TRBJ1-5	CATGTGGGNQPQHF	TGTGCCACCGGGACTGGGGGGGGCAATCAGCCCCAGCATTTT
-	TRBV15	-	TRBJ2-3	CATSLRSGDTDTQYF	TGTGCCACCAGTCTCCGTTCGGGGGACACAGATACGCAGTATTTT
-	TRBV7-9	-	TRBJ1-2	CASSYSGVDYTF	TGTGCCAGCAGCTACTCAGGGGTCGACTACACCTTC
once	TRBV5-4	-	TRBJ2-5	CASSNGGLQETQYF	TGTGCCAGCAGCAACGGGGGTTTACAAGAGACCCAGTACTTC
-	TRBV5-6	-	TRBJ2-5	CASSFARGVQETQYF	TGTGCCAGCAGCTTTGCGCGGGGAGTCCAAGAGACCCAGTACTTC
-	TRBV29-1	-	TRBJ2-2	CSVVGWTGELFF	TGCAGCGTTGTGGGCTGGACCGGGGAGCTGTTTTTT
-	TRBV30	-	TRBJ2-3	CAWSVGIRTDTQYF	TGTGCCTGGAGTGTCGGTATCCGGACAGATACGCAGTATTTT
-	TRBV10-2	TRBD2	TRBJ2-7	CASSELAEGPYEQYF	TGCGCCAGCAGTGAGCTAGCGGAGGGGCCCTACGAGCAGTACTTC
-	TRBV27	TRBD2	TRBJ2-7	CASRPAGAYEQYF	TGTGCCAGCAGACCGGCGGGAGCCTACGAGCAGTACTTC
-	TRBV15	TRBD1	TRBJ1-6	CATSRDLRDREPNNSPLHF	TGTGCCACCAGCAGAGATCTTCGGGACAGGGAACCGAATAATTCCCCCCTCCACTTT
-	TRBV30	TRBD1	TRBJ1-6	CAWSGYRGSSPLHF	TGTGCCTGGAGTGGGTACAGGGGGAGTTCACCCCTCCACTTT
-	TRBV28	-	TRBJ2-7	CASSLLRTDYEQYF	TGTGCCAGCAGTTTACTCAGGACAGACTACGAGCAGTACTTC
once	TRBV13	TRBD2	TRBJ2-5	CASSSLGGETQYF	TGTGCCAGCAGCTCTTTGGGGGGGGAGACCCAGTACTTC
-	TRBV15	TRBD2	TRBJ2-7	CATSRDRETSGNSSYEQYF	TGTGCCACCAGCAGAGATAGGGAAACTAGCGGGAATTCGTCCTACGAGCAGTACTTC
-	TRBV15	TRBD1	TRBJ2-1	CATSSAIRDRVYNEQFF	TGTGCCACCAGCTCAGCCATACGGGACAGGGTATACAATGAGCAGTTCTTC
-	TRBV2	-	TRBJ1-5	CASSEYWGRVNQPQHF	TGTGCCAGCAGTGAATATTGGGGGCGCGTAAATCAGCCCCAGCATTTT
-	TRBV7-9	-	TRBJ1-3	CASSFNSGNTIYF	TGTGCCAGCAGCTTTAACTCTGGAAACACCATATATTTT
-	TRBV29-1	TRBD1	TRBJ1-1	CSPRQGTEAFF	TGCAGCCCGAGACAGGGCACTGAAGCTTTCTTT
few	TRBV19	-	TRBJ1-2	CASSSYYGYTF	TGTGCCAGTAGTTCGTATTATGGCTACACCTTC
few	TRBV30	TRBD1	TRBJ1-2	CAWTLGTGYGYTF	TGTGCCTGGACCTTAGGGACAGGGTACGGCTACACCTTC
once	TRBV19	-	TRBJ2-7	CASSIAARSGAYEQYF	TGTGCCAGTAGTATAGCGGCGCGGTCGGGGGCCTACGAGCAGTACTTC
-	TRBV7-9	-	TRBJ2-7	CASSLPDSYEQYF	TGTGCCAGCAGCCTCCCAGACAGCTACGAGCAGTACTTC
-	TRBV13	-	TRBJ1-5	CASSLGQNSNQPQHF	TGTGCCAGCAGCTTAGGGCAGAATAGCAATCAGCCCCAGCATTTT
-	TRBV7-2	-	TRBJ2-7	CASSLLGVLVSPIYEQYF	TGTGCCAGCAGCTTACTCGGCGTACTAGTGTCTCCCATCTACGAGCAGTACTTC
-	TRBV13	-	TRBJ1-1	CASSANRVTEAFF	TGTGCCAGCAGCGCAAACAGGGTTACTGAAGCTTTCTTT
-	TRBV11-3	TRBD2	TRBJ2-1	CASSLSAWGRATFSYNEQFF	TGTGCCAGCAGCTTAAGTGCGTGGGGGAGGGCGACCTTTTCCTACAATGAGCAGTTCTTC
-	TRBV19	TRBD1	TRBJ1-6	CASSMQHTGVELLRNSPLHF	TGTGCCAGTAGTATGCAACACACAGGGGTTGAATTATTGCGTAATTCACCCCTCCACTTT
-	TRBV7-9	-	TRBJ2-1	CASSLVLPGVGNEQFF	TGTGCCAGCAGCTTAGTCCTACCGGGAGTCGGGAATGAGCAGTTCTTC
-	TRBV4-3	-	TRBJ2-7	CASSQVVGADEQYF	TGCGCCAGCAGCCAAGTAGTGGGGGCGGACGAGCAGTACTTC
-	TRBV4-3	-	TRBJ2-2	CASSQDRVLRGTGELFF	TGCGCCAGCAGCCAAGACCGGGTTTTGCGGGGCACCGGGGAGCTGTTTTTT
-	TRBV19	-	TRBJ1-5	CASSILAGFHQPQHF	TGTGCCAGTAGTATATTAGCGGGTTTCCATCAGCCCCAGCATTTT
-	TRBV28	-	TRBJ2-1	CASSFSLEGVWDNEQFF	TGTGCCAGCAGTTTTTCACTTGAAGGGGTATGGGACAATGAGCAGTTCTTC
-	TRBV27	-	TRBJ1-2	CASGTRMGSSNYGYTF	TGTGCCAGCGGTACCCGCATGGGCAGTTCTAACTATGGCTACACCTTC
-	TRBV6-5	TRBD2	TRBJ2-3	CASSYSTRTSVDTQYF	TGTGCCAGCAGTTACTCGACGCGGACTAGCGTAGATACGCAGTATTTT
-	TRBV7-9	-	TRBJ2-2	CASSSGLPPGELFF	TGTGCCAGCAGCTCGGGACTCCCTCCCGGGGAGCTGTTTTTT
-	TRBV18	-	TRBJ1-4	CASSPPDKLGEKLFF	TGTGCCAGCTCACCACCGGACAAACTGGGAGAAAAACTGTTTTTT
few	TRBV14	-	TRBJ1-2	CASSLAGSALGYTF	TGTGCCAGCAGCCTGGCGGGTTCTGCCTTAGGCTACACCTTC